This TCR beta chain was captured in a study of OX40 agonist ivuxolimab in advanced cancers. Across the study: Males comprised about 84% of the group, whose mean age was about 61 years (range 23 to 79). Study conclusions and caveats: At doses 0.1 to 3.0 mg/kg, CD4+ and CD8+ clones expanded. The 0.1-3.0 mg/kg partial responders had among the lowest clonal expansion.

The germline V and J ends were trimmed by 1 base and 1 base, with 11 bases remaining between them. The CDR3 runs 16 residues. Looked up from germline, CDR1 is SGHRS and CDR2 is YFSETQ. Blood got drawn at baseline, again on cycle 4 day 1, and then on cycle 7 day 1. To note about this clone: Its antigen is unidentified.

Method: immunoSEQ multiplex PCR; TCRdb's copy keeps in-frame clones and lacks some. The repertoire holds around 33,000 clones, with around 80% as singletons. The source was CD4+ or CD8+ T cells sorted from blood, collected in a trial of the OX40 agonist ivuxolimab. V gene TRBV5-1 combines with J gene TRBJ1-4; D might be TRBD1 (5 bases). The sequence was collected from an adult with an advanced solid tumor such as melanoma, head and neck, liver or kidney cancer. Here the CDR3 DNA reads TGCGCCAGCAGCTTGACAGGACCTGGAACTAATGAAAAACTGTTTTTT. This translates into CASSLTGPGTNEKLFF.